This T cell receptor beta chain was identified in a study of blood T cell repertoires in COVID-19. Study background: Samples of COVID-19 (acute and convalescent) were obtained from the United States, Italy and Spain. T cells, B-cell-depleted T cells, or PBMCs supplied cDNA or gDNA.

Germline V lookup: CDR1 MNHNS, CDR2 SASEGT. Between the trimmed V and J ends, which lost 1 base and 2 bases, there was a span of 9 bases. There are 15 residues in the CDR3. Everyone who took part was about 18 to 90 years old, and they came from roughly 25 US areas. This table comes from immunoSEQ multiplex PCR, and its TCRdb copy is limited to in-frame clones, with some not included. This sample has 350,000 to 450,000 clones, with 70% to 90% found just once. The TCR sequence derives from a man in his forties in a cohort exposed to, infected with or recovered from COVID-19 (not recorded which). Sample: PBMCs or T cells enriched from blood (not recorded which). V usage is TRBV6-1 and J usage is TRBJ1-5, with D unresolved. The CDR3 nucleotides read TGTGCCAGCAGTGAAGGCACCCAGGGCAATCAGCCCCAGCATTTT. Translated: CASSEGTQGNQPQHF.